The next 18 T cell receptor beta chains were all read from a single sample in a study of blood T cell repertoires in COVID-19. Using immunoSEQ multiplex PCR, the repertoire was profiled, and TCRdb retains in-frame clones only, with some absent. The table has roughly 520,000 clones, 88% seen once. The sequencing sample was made of PBMCs or T cells enriched from blood (not recorded which). All receptors come from a woman aged 40 to 49 who had recovered from COVID-19.

The chain combines TRBV11-2 with TRBJ1-6; weak D call: TRBD1 (6 bases). This CDR3 comprises 13 residues. Trimming removed 4 bases from V and 7 bases from J, with 8 bases in between. CDR1 and CDR2 (germline): SGHAT, FQNNGV. CDR3 in DNA: TGTGCCAGCAGCTACAGGGCCAATTCACCCCTCCACTTT. It translates to CASSYRANSPLHF.

The chain combines TRBV28 with TRBJ1-2; D uncertain. CDR3 size: 12 residues. V dropped 5 bases and J dropped 5 bases, with 9 bases sitting between them. CDR1 and CDR2 from the germline V gene are MDHEN and SYDVKM. The CDR3 protein is CASSPREYGYTF. CDR3 coding DNA: TGTGCCAGCAGTCCCCGGGAATATGGCTACACCTTC.

The chain employs TRBV9 and TRBJ2-5; TRBD1 matches at 8 bases. V shed 4 bases and J 1 base; nucleotides not matched to a gene: 9. CDR3 length: 16 residues. Per germline, CDR1 SGDLS and CDR2 YYNGEE. This CDR3 reads CASSSDRGASQETQYF. As DNA, the CDR3 is TGTGCCAGCAGCAGCGACAGGGGAGCGAGCCAAGAGACCCAGTACTTC.

The chain recombines TRBV4-3 with TRBJ1-2; D gene ambiguous. The length of the CDR3 is 13 residues. The germline CDR1 and CDR2 sequences are LGHNA and YSLEER. Deletions cut 2 bases from V and 5 bases from J, with 9 bases between. DNA for the CDR3: TGCGCCAGCAGCCAAACCCGGGAATATGGCTACACCTTC. Translation gives CASSQTREYGYTF.

The V and J genes are TRBV13 and TRBJ2-7, with D unresolved. Deletions cut 0 bases from V and 6 bases from J, with 6 bases between. The CDR3 runs 12 residues. Germline assignment: CDR1 PRHDT and CDR2 FYEKMQ (reference sequence). The CDR3 sequence is CASSLGEREQYF. CDR3 nucleotide sequence: TGTGCCAGCAGCTTAGGGGAGCGCGAGCAGTACTTC.

The chain joins TRBV5-4 to TRBJ1-2, with 8 bases lining up with TRBD1. Trimming took 10 bases from V and 2 from J; bases not matched to a gene: 10. The germline V gene encodes CDR1 SGHNT and CDR2 YYREEE (reference sequence). This CDR3 comprises 14 residues. The CDR3, as DNA: TGTGCCGGGCGGACAGGGACTATCAACTATGGCTACACCTTC. It codes for CAGRTGTINYGYTF.

The CDR3 region is CASSYRQGIKFF. Written as DNA, the CDR3 is TGTGCCAGCAGCTATAGACAGGGAATTAAGTTCTTC. This chain joins TRBV6-5 and TRBJ2-1, with 7 bases that match TRBD1. The CDR3 contains 12 residues. The ends lost 6 bases at V and 14 bases at J; junction bases unmatched: 10. Germline values: CDR1 MNHEY, CDR2 SVGAGI.

This clone came up once. V usage is TRBV19 and J usage is TRBJ2-7, with D perhaps matching TRBD2 (6 bases). The CDR3 contains 14 residues. Trimming removed 3 bases from V and 5 bases from J, with 14 bases in between. Germline V gives CDR1 LNHDA, CDR2 SQIVND (reference sequence). Here the CDR3 reads CASSMEGGENEQYF. The CDR3 region has the DNA TGTGCCAGTAGTATGGAGGGAGGCGAAAACGAGCAGTACTTC.

This chain joins TRBV5-8 and TRBJ1-4; 9 nucleotides match TRBD1. This CDR3 has 14 residues. The germline gives CDR1 SGHTS, CDR2 YDEGEE. After removal of 5 bases from V and 5 bases from J, the junction contained 4 bases not matched to a gene. The chain's CDR3 is CASSTGTGNEKLFF. CDR3 nucleotide sequence: TGTGCCAGCAGTACCGGGACAGGGAATGAAAAACTGTTTTTT.

The CDR3 DNA sequence: TGTGCCAGCAGTTTCGACAGGGGAAGCATGAACACTGAAGCTTTCTTT. Its translation: CASSFDRGSMNTEAFF. The chain carries TRBV27 and TRBJ1-1; the match to TRBD1 covers 8 bases. There are 16 residues in the CDR3. With V trimmed by 3 bases and J by 0 bases, 6 bases remained unmatched. The germline CDR1 and CDR2 sequences are MNHEY and SMNVEV (reference sequence).

The chain couples TRBV25-1 to TRBJ1-1, with D uncertain. The germline CDR1 and CDR2 sequences are MGHDK and SYGVNS. V shed 4 bases and J shed 3 bases, with 15 bases lying between them. The CDR3 consists of 15 residues. CDR3 in amino acids: CASSGTQRRYTEAFF. The CDR3 coding sequence is TGTGCCAGCAGTGGGACCCAACGGAGGTACACTGAAGCTTTCTTT.

V usage is TRBV5-4 and J usage is TRBJ1-2; 7 nucleotides match TRBD1. V gave up 0 bases and J gave up 5 bases; unmatched junction bases: 4. This CDR3 spans 14 amino acids. Germline assignment: CDR1 SGHNT and CDR2 YYREEE (reference sequence). DNA of the CDR3: TGTGCCAGCAGCTTGGAAGGGGGCCGTTATGGCTACACCTTC. Residues: CASSLEGGRYGYTF.

This clone appeared a few times. The chain's CDR3 is CASRTAGARGEAFF. CDR3 sequence (DNA): TGTGCCAGCAGGACAGCTGGAGCTAGAGGTGAAGCTTTCTTT. The chain carries TRBV25-1 and TRBJ1-1; possibly TRBD1 for D (5 bases). This CDR3 is 14 amino acids long. V was shortened by 6 bases and J by 7 bases, with 18 bases between the two germline ends. Germline V gene data show CDR1 as MGHDK and CDR2 as SYGVNS.

The V gene is TRBV27, the J gene TRBJ2-1, with a tentative D call TRBD1 (6 bases). Trimming cost V 5 bases and J 2 bases, with 10 bases left between them. The CDR3 sequence is 14 residues long. The germline V gene has CDR1 MNHEY and CDR2 SMNVEV (reference sequence). DNA for the CDR3: TGTGCCAGCAGTCACAGGGACCCCTACAATGAGCAGTTCTTC. This encodes CASSHRDPYNEQFF.

This clone was seen a single time. The genes are TRBV5-8 and TRBJ1-1, with 7 bases matching TRBD1. This CDR3 spans 16 amino acids. Trimming at V came to 5 bases and at J to 1 base, leaving 11 bases not matched to a gene. Germline CDR1 SGHTS, CDR2 YDEGEE. The DNA of the CDR3 is TGTGCCAGCAGTCTAGGATACAGGGGAGGGAACACTGAAGCTTTCTTT. Its translation: CASSLGYRGGNTEAFF.

This sequence joins TRBV4-1 and TRBJ2-7; 7 bases fit TRBD2. Germline CDR1 and CDR2: MGHRA and YSYEKL. V lost 4 bases to trimming and J lost 1 base; unmatched junction nucleotides: 7. The CDR3 has 15 amino acids. CDR3 protein: CASSRQQGLSYEQYF. The CDR3 nucleotides are TGCGCCAGCAGCCGTCAGCAGGGACTATCCTACGAGCAGTACTTC.

The chain has TRBV12-3 or TRBV12-4 and TRBJ2-7; D gene uncertain. CDR3 length: 13 residues. The V end lost 5 bases, the J end lost 0 bases, and 8 bases lay between the germline ends. As DNA, the CDR3 is TGTGCCAGCAGTCGGTCTTACTCCTACGAGCAGTACTTC. Protein sequence: CASSRSYSYEQYF.

This clone was seen once. The V and J genes are TRBV5-1 and TRBJ2-1; 7 nucleotides line up with TRBD2. CDR1 is SGHRS and CDR2 is YFSETQ in the germline V gene. V shed 1 base, J shed 0 bases, and the junction held 7 bases outside the gene matches. The CDR3 totals 17 residues. CDR3 protein: CASSLSMGGSSYNEQFF. The DNA for the CDR3 is TGCGCCAGCAGCTTGAGTATGGGGGGGAGCTCCTACAATGAGCAGTTCTTC.